The subject of this entry is one T cell receptor (beta chain). Antigen specificity is unknown. Time point reported: longitudinal time-point 3. Per germline, CDR1 MNHEY and CDR2 SMNVEV (reference sequence). The length of the CDR3 is 14 residues. The V and J ends lost 6 bases and 3 bases, in that order; junction bases with no gene match: 8. Synthesis of cDNA used 5'RACE (with 10-nucleotide random UMIs). TCRdb analysed the 5' RACE reads with MiXCR anew, one entry per CDR3 protein. The data hold roughly 45,000 distinct CDR3 sequences, with roughly 14% observed a single time. This specimen belongs to a study of neurological immune-mediated disorders. Study results and limitations: The study found no CDR3 amino acid sequences shared by expanded clones across subjects, suggesting private repertoires in all groups. TCR clonal expansion peaked in HTLV-1-associated myelopathy patients and was lowest in multiple sclerosis patients.

V and J are TRBV27 and TRBJ2-7; 7 nucleotides align to TRBD2. The source of this sequence is a man aged 30 to 39 in good health. Material: PBMCs. The CDR3 loop is CASSFTGLNYEQYF. CDR3 nucleotide sequence: TGTGCCAGCAGCTTCACGGGACTAAACTACGAGCAGTACTTC.